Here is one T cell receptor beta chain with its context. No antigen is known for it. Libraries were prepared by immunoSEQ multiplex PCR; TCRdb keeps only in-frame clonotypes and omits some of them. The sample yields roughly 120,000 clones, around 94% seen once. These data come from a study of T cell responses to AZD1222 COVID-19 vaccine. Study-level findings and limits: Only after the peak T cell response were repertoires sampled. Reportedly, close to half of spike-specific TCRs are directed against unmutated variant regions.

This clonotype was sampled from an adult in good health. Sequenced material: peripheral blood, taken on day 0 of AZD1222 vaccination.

CDR3 in amino acids: CASTSGTGEAFF. CDR3 DNA: TGCGCCAGCACCTCCGGGACAGGGGAAGCTTTCTTT. This chain links TRBV5-1 with TRBJ1-1, with TRBD1 matching over 9 bases. Germline CDR1 is SGHRS and CDR2 is YFSETQ. This CDR3 region has 12 residues. V lost 6 bases, J lost 8 bases, and 5 bases stayed unmatched.